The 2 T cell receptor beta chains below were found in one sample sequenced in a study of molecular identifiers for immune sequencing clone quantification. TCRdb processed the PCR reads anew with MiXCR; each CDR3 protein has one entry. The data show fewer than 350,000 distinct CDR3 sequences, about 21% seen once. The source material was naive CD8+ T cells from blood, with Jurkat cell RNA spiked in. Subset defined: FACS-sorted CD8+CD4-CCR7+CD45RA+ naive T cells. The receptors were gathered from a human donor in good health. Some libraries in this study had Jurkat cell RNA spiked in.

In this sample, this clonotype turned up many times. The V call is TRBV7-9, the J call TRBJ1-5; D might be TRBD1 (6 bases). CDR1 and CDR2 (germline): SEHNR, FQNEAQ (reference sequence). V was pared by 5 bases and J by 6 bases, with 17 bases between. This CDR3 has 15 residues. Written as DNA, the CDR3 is TGTGCCAGCAGCACAGACAGGTTCGTCGGTCAGCCCCAGCATTTT. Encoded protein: CASSTDRFVGQPQHF. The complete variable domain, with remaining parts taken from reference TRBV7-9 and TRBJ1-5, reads DTGVSQNPRHKITKRGQNVTFRCDPISEHNRLYWYRQTLGQGPEFLTYFQNEAQLEKSRLLSDRFSAERPKGSFSTLEIQRTEQGDSAMYLCASSTDRFVGQPQHFGDGTRLSIL.

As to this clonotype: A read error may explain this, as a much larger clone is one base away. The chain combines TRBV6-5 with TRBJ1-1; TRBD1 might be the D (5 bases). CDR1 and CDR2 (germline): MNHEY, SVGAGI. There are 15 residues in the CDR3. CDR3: CASSYSAGWNAEAFF. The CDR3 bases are TGTGCCAGCAGTTACTCGGCAGGGTGGAACGCTGAAGCTTTCTTT.